What follows are 23 T cell receptor beta chains derived from one specimen sequenced in a study of monozygotic twins with inflammatory bowel disease. TCRdb re-analyzed the 5' RACE reads; it lists each CDR3 protein once, without DNA. Listed are 200,000 to 250,000 distinct CDR3 sequences; under 8.5% falls within the top ten. Sample: blood. Source of these receptors: a human donor with ulcerative colitis or Crohn's disease, or a healthy co-twin of an affected twin (not recorded which).

This chain joins TRBV20-1 and TRBJ1-6. CDR1 is DFQATT, CDR2 SNEGSKA, per germline (reference sequence). This CDR3 has 13 amino acids. CDR3 sequence reads: CSARDSYNSPLHF.

The CDR3 sequence: CASSLGGGTIDTQYF. The chain employs TRBV7-2 and TRBJ2-3; the TRBD1 assignment by TCRdb is unverifiable without DNA. This CDR3 has 15 residues. Looked up from germline, CDR1 is SGHTA and CDR2 is FQGNSA.

The chain recombines TRBV9 with TRBJ2-1; TCRdb indicates TRBD2, and absent DNA this call remains unverified. The length of the CDR3 is 15 residues. Germline lookup yields CDR1 SGDLS and CDR2 YYNGEE. CDR3 in amino acids: CASSDQGGPYNEQFF.

The V and J genes are TRBV9 and TRBJ2-3; lacking DNA, the TRBD2 call made by TCRdb goes unchecked. The germline gives CDR1 SGDLS, CDR2 YYNGEE. The CDR3 spans 12 residues. The CDR3 reads CASSQVEGTQYF.

The genes are TRBV6-6 and TRBJ2-1; no DNA is available, so the TRBD1 call from TCRdb remains unchecked. Germline loops: CDR1 MNHNY, CDR2 SVGAGI (reference sequence). The CDR3 contains 14 residues. The CDR3 sequence: CASSSPQGRNEQFF.

This chain connects TRBV6-5 to TRBJ2-3. CDR3 length: 14 residues. Germline CDR1 is MNHEY and CDR2 is SVGAGI. CDR3 sequence: CASSYSTSTDTQYF.

The chain couples TRBV7-3 to TRBJ2-7; the D call of TRBD2 rests on TCRdb alone, since no DNA is present to check it. The CDR3 is 15 residues long. Germline CDR1 reads SGHTA; CDR2 reads FQGTGA. CDR3 sequence: CASSSGGRAFSEQYF. The variable domain in full, with the rest retrieved from reference TRBV7-3 and TRBJ2-7, is GAGVSQTPSNKVTEKGKYVELRCDPISGHTALYWYRQSLGQGPEFLIYFQGTGAADDSGLPNDRFFAVRPEGSVSTLKIQRTERGDSAVYLCASSSGGRAFSEQYFGPGTRLTVT.

CDR3 sequence: CASSLNGVNEQFF. The rearrangement uses TRBV7-9 and TRBJ2-1. The CDR3 loop spans 13 amino acids. Germline-derived CDR1 and CDR2 are SEHNR and FQNEAQ (reference sequence).

The CDR3 is CASSWGQGNTEAFF. This chain connects TRBV6-5 to TRBJ1-1; the TCRdb D gene call, TRBD1, has no DNA to confirm it. Germline values: CDR1 MNHEY, CDR2 SVGAGI. This CDR3 has 14 residues.

The chain is built from TRBV20-1 and TRBJ1-5. Germline lookup yields CDR1 DFQATT and CDR2 SNEGSKA (reference sequence). CDR3 size: 18 residues. Here the CDR3 reads CSARDTISGQHSNQPQHF.

V gene TRBV7-2 combines with J gene TRBJ1-5. CDR1 is SGHTA, CDR2 FQGNSA, per germline. The CDR3 has 15 amino acids. CDR3 loop: CASSFEGGGNQPQHF.

The V and J genes are TRBV4-1 and TRBJ2-1; TCRdb reports TRBD1, a call that lacks DNA to check it against. The CDR3 is 17 residues long. The germline gives CDR1 MGHRA, CDR2 YSYEKL. The CDR3 sequence: CASSLAGSPPFYNEQFF.

J is TRBJ1-1 and V is TRBV20-1; TCRdb calls TRBD1, which cannot be checked without DNA. This CDR3 spans 14 amino acids. CDR1 and CDR2 (germline): DFQATT, SNEGSKA (reference sequence). The chain's CDR3 is CSALLSGGNTEAFF.

This chain joins TRBV7-2 and TRBJ2-7; the TCRdb D gene call, TRBD1, has no DNA to confirm it. Per the germline V gene, CDR1 is SGHTA and CDR2 is FQGNSA. This CDR3 spans 13 amino acids. This chain's CDR3 is CASSSTGPGEQYF. Variable domain in full (rest from reference TRBV7-2 and TRBJ2-7): GAGVSQSPSNKVTEKGKDVELRCDPISGHTALYWYRQSLGQGLEFLIYFQGNSAPDKSGLPSDRFSAERTGGSVSTLTIQRTQQEDSAVYLCASSSTGPGEQYFGPGTRLTVT.

This rearrangement joins TRBV7-2 to TRBJ2-3. This CDR3 is 16 amino acids long. Germline values: CDR1 SGHTA, CDR2 FQGNSA. This CDR3 reads CASSLAIGSGTDTQYF.

The V and J genes are TRBV12-3 or TRBV12-4 and TRBJ2-3; lacking DNA, the TRBD2 call made by TCRdb goes unchecked. The CDR3 loop spans 15 amino acids. The CDR3 loop reads CASSFSSGFGDTQYF.

The chain employs TRBV14 and TRBJ2-2; the D call of TRBD2 rests on TCRdb alone, since no DNA is present to check it. CDR1 SGHDN and CDR2 FVKESK come from the germline V gene. There are 17 residues in the CDR3. CDR3 in amino acids: CASSARGAGYVSGELFF.

The J gene is TRBJ1-1, the V gene TRBV5-1; TCRdb's assignment of TRBD1 cannot be checked, as there is no DNA. The CDR3 contains 14 residues. The V gene's germline CDR1 is SGHRS and CDR2 YFSETQ. CDR3 residues: CASSYTGLPDGAFF.

The chain uses TRBV20-1 and TRBJ2-1; the D gene TCRdb calls, TRBD2, cannot be checked with no DNA. This CDR3 is built from 15 residues. In germline, CDR1 is DFQATT, CDR2 SNEGSKA (reference sequence). This CDR3 reads CSARRGTSVLNEQFF.

This sequence joins TRBV4-1 and TRBJ2-2; TCRdb outputs TRBD2, but without DNA this stays unchecked. Germline CDR1 is MGHRA and CDR2 is YSYEKL. The CDR3 loop spans 15 amino acids. This CDR3 reads CASSRPWGISGELFF.

This chain joins TRBV27 and TRBJ2-1; TCRdb's D call of TRBD1 is untestable without DNA. The CDR3 has 15 amino acids. CDR1 and CDR2 (germline): MNHEY, SMNVEV (reference sequence). The CDR3 sequence is CASAWTGSGYNEQFF.

This chain joins TRBV7-3 and TRBJ2-3; TCRdb proposes TRBD2, but this gene call is untestable without DNA. The length of the CDR3 is 14 residues. The germline V gene encodes CDR1 SGHTA and CDR2 FQGTGA. The CDR3: CASSLRRGTDTQYF. The variable domain in full, completed from reference TRBV7-3 and TRBJ2-3, reads GAGVSQTPSNKVTEKGKYVELRCDPISGHTALYWYRQSLGQGPEFLIYFQGTGAADDSGLPNDRFFAVRPEGSVSTLKIQRTERGDSAVYLCASSLRRGTDTQYFGPGTRLTVL.

This chain joins TRBV30 and TRBJ1-1; lacking DNA, the TRBD1 call made by TCRdb goes unchecked. Germline-derived CDR1 and CDR2 are GTSNPN and SVGIG (reference sequence). The CDR3 is 16 amino acids. The CDR3 sequence is CAWIPGTGVMNTEAFF. Together with reference TRBV30 and TRBJ1-1, the CDR3 gives the full variable domain: SQTIHQWPATLVQPVGSPLSLECTVEGTSNPNLYWYRQAAGRGLQLLFYSVGIGQISSEVPQNLSASRPQDRQFILSSKKLLLSDSGFYLCAWIPGTGVMNTEAFFGQGTRLTVV.